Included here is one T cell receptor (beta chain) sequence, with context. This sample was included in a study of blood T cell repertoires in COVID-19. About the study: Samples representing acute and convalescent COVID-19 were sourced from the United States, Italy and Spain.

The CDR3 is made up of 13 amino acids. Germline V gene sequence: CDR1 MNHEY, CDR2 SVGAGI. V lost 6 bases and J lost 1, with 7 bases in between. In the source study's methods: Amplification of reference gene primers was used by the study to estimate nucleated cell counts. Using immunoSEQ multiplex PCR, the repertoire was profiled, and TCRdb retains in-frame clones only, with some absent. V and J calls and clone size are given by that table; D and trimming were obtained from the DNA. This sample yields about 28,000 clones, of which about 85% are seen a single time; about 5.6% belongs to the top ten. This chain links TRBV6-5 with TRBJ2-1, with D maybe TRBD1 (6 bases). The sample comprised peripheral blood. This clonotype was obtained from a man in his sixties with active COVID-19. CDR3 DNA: TGTGCCAGCAGCAGGGGATCCTACAATGAGCAGTTCTTC. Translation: CASSRGSYNEQFF.